A single sample gave rise to the 22 T cell receptor beta chains below, sequenced in a study of blood T cells in healthy people across ages. Alongside a J-beta primer mix, a sample-barcoded 5' primer served in a second PCR lasting about 7 to 11 cycles. TCRdb re-analysed the 5' RACE reads in MiXCR, keeping a single row per CDR3 protein. There are 600,000 to 900,000 distinct CDR3 sequences in the sample; roughly 25% occur only once, and about 2.9% lies in the top ten. The same sample was also studied in work on T cells of mothers and their children.

Sequenced sample: blood. The receptors stem from a boy aged 10-17 years in good health.

The chain carries TRBV10-2 and TRBJ2-5; 8 bases match TRBD1. Per the germline V gene, CDR1 is WSHSY and CDR2 is SAAADI. Trimming took 0 bases from V and 2 from J; bases not matched to a gene: 5. The CDR3 has 16 residues. CDR3 coding DNA: TGCGCCAGCAGTGAGTCGAGGACAGGGTGGCAAGAGACCCAGTACTTC. Its translation is CASSESRTGWQETQYF.

The chain joins TRBV6-6 to TRBJ2-7; D may be TRBD1 (5 bases). V was pared by 6 bases and J by 6 bases, with 15 bases between. The length of the CDR3 is 13 residues. Germline CDR1 MNHNY, CDR2 SVGAGI (reference sequence). The chain's CDR3 is CASRGHDGAEQYF. CDR3 DNA sequence: TGTGCCAGCAGAGGACATGACGGCGCCGAGCAGTACTTC.

The chain is built from TRBV19 and TRBJ2-5; a possible D gene is TRBD2 (5 bases). In germline, CDR1 is LNHDA, CDR2 SQIVND (reference sequence). There are 14 residues in the CDR3. V was shortened by 7 bases and J by 4 bases, with 16 bases between the two germline ends. CDR3 sequence: CASMAGWAGETQYF. CDR3 DNA sequence: TGTGCCAGTATGGCTGGATGGGCGGGAGAGACCCAGTACTTC.

The gene calls are TRBV4-2 and TRBJ1-6; D is perhaps TRBD1 (5 bases). The germline V gene encodes CDR1 LGHNA and CDR2 YNFKEQ. V was pared by 4 bases and J by 9 bases, with 22 bases between. This CDR3 spans 17 amino acids. The CDR3 nucleotides read TGTGCCAGCAGCCGGGTAACGGGGACCCCTTATTCTTCACCCCTCCACTTT. This translates into CASSRVTGTPYSSPLHF.

This sequence joins TRBV24-1 and TRBJ2-3; possibly TRBD1 for D (6 bases). The CDR3 has 14 residues. V gave up 3 bases and J gave up 4 bases, with 10 bases separating them. Looked up from germline, CDR1 is KGHDR and CDR2 is SFDVKD. The CDR3 here is CATSDPGHSDTQYF. The CDR3, as DNA: TGTGCCACCAGTGATCCGGGACATTCAGATACGCAGTATTTT.

Only a few counts were recorded for this clonotype. The V gene is TRBV29-1, the J gene TRBJ1-1; 8 bases line up with TRBD1. J was trimmed by 0 bases and V by 7 bases; bases with no gene match: 16. CDR1 and CDR2 (germline): SQVTM, ANQGSEA. The CDR3 has 17 residues. DNA for the CDR3: TGCAGCGCCGCAGGAGGACAGGGTACCTCGGTGAACACTGAAGCTTTCTTT. Translation: CSAAGGQGTSVNTEAFF. Complete variable domain (other parts from reference TRBV29-1 and TRBJ1-1): SAVISQKPSRDICQRGTSLTIQCQVDSQVTMMFWYRQQPGQSLTLIATANQGSEATYESGFVIDKFPISRPNLTFSTLTVSNMSPEDSSIYLCSAAGGQGTSVNTEAFFGQGTRLTVV.

In its sample, this clonotype was seen a few times. The V call is TRBV6-2 or TRBV6-3, the J call TRBJ2-4, with D perhaps being TRBD1 or TRBD2 (6 bases each). The V end was cut by 2 bases, the J end by 6 bases, with 11 bases between. This CDR3 spans 14 amino acids. Germline V gene lookup returns CDR1 MNHEY and CDR2 SVGEGT. The CDR3 region is CASSYGPGANIQYF. The CDR3 region has the DNA TGTGCCAGCAGTTACGGCCCGGGGGCAAACATTCAGTACTTC.

This clonotype showed up just a few times. J is TRBJ1-4 and V is TRBV6-5, with D hard to call. The germline V gene has CDR1 MNHEY and CDR2 SVGAGI. The CDR3 has 15 amino acids. Trimming shortened V by 2 bases and J by 0 bases, and 7 bases separated the two germline ends. CDR3 loop: CASSYRRPTNEKLFF. The CDR3 nucleotides are TGTGCCAGCAGTTACCGAAGACCAACTAATGAAAAACTGTTTTTT.

This clonotype was picked up a small number of times. This sequence joins TRBV20-1 and TRBJ2-7, with D unclear. Trimming shortened V by 0 bases and J by 1 base, and 4 bases separated the two germline ends. The CDR3 consists of 12 residues. Germline CDR1 and CDR2: DFQATT and SNEGSKA (reference sequence). The CDR3, as DNA: TGCAGTGCTAGAGAAATTTCCTACGAGCAGTACTTC. As protein: CSAREISYEQYF.

The gene calls are TRBV27 and TRBJ2-1, with TRBD1 identical over 10 bases. The J call may be incorrect, as the DNA end agrees better with TRBJ2-7. CDR1 and CDR2 from the germline V gene are MNHEY and SMNVEV (reference sequence). The CDR3 is 14 residues long. CDR3 sequence: CASASGQGINEQYF. DNA of the CDR3: TGTGCCAGCGCTTCGGGACAGGGGATTAACGAGCAGTACTTC.

The table lists this clonotype with a few counts. This chain's CDR3 is CASSKRTSGETQYF. Here the CDR3 DNA reads TGCGCCAGCAGCAAGAGGACTAGCGGCGAGACCCAGTACTTC. The rearrangement joins TRBV5-1 to TRBJ2-5, with TRBD2 identical over 10 bases. This CDR3 region has 14 residues. J was trimmed by 5 bases and V by 4 bases; bases with no gene match: 5. Germline CDR1 is SGHRS and CDR2 is YFSETQ. The variable domain in full, completed from reference TRBV5-1 and TRBJ2-5, reads KAGVTQTPRYLIKTRGQQVTLSCSPISGHRSVSWYQQTPGQGLQFLFEYFSETQRNKGNFPGRFSGRQFSNSRSEMNVSTLELGDSALYLCASSKRTSGETQYFGPGTRLLVL.

The sample holds a few counts of this clonotype. One end of the junction fails to match germline, which may point to a read error. V and J are TRBV20-1 and TRBJ2-7; D may be TRBD1 or TRBD2 (5 bases each). Germline CDR1 and CDR2: DFQATT and SNEGSKA (reference sequence). This CDR3 is 13 amino acids long. The CDR3 reads CSARGAENYEQYF. For the CDR3, the DNA is TGCAGTGCAAGAGGGGCAGAAAACTACGAGCAGTACTTC.

This clonotype was counted only a few times. In this CDR3 the conserved last residue, phenylalanine or tryptophan, is missing, so a read error is likely. The chain links TRBV7-2 to TRBJ2-5; the D gene is possibly TRBD2 (7 bases). TRBJ2-1 explains the end of the DNA better; the J call may be wrong. CDR3 length: 14 residues. Looked up from germline, CDR1 is SGHTA and CDR2 is FQGNSA. CDR3 nucleotides: TGTGCCAGCGGCCTTGACTGGTTGCGGGGGCTGCAGTTCCTC. Translation: CASGLDWLRGLQFL.

This rearrangement joins TRBV3-1 to TRBJ2-5; D possibly corresponds to TRBD2 (6 bases). Trimming removed 1 base from V and 1 base from J, with 7 bases in between. The CDR3 is made up of 14 amino acids. The V gene's germline CDR1 is LGHDT and CDR2 YNNKEL (reference sequence). The CDR3 coding sequence is TGTGCCAGCAGCCAAGGGGACTTCCAAGAGACCCAGTACTTC. It encodes CASSQGDFQETQYF.

This clonotype has more than one count but fewer than ten. The chain couples TRBV21-1 to TRBJ1-2. TRBV21-1 is reported as a pseudogene. This CDR3 has 14 amino acids. CDR3 region: CASSNNPREYGYTF. DNA of the CDR3: TGTGCCAGCAGCAATAACCCGCGGGAATATGGCTACACCTTC.

This chain uses TRBV2 with TRBJ1-5; no clear D gene. V gave up 3 bases and J gave up 2 bases, with 8 bases separating them. CDR1 SNHLY and CDR2 FYNNEI come from the germline V gene. The CDR3 runs 14 residues. The CDR3 loop reads CASSDYGGNQPQHF. The CDR3 nucleotides read TGTGCCAGCAGTGACTACGGGGGCAATCAGCCCCAGCATTTT.

The chain carries TRBV7-6 and TRBJ2-3; D is ambiguous. The CDR3 is 16 residues long. CDR1 and CDR2 from the germline V gene are SGHVS and FNYEAQ. V lost 1 base and J lost 0, with 11 bases in between. This CDR3 is CASSLGLLSSTDTQYF. CDR3 nucleotide sequence: TGTGCCAGCAGCTTAGGGCTACTCTCTAGCACAGATACGCAGTATTTT.

The chain has TRBV12-3 or TRBV12-4 and TRBJ2-3, with 7 bases fitting TRBD1. V lost 5 bases and J lost 8; bases outside the gene matches: 10. The CDR3 is made up of 14 amino acids. The CDR3 sequence is CASSTGTARGTQYF. CDR3 sequence (DNA): TGTGCCAGCAGTACCGGGACAGCCCGGGGTACGCAGTATTTT.

The genes are TRBV18 and TRBJ2-2; TRBD1 agrees at 7 bases. V shed 5 bases, J shed 4 bases, and the junction held 4 bases outside the gene matches. The CDR3 length is 14 residues. Germline V lookup: CDR1 KGHSH, CDR2 LQKENI. This CDR3 reads CASSGQVGTGELFF. DNA of the CDR3: TGTGCCAGCTCAGGACAGGTTGGCACCGGGGAGCTGTTTTTT.

This clonotype was observed once. One end of the junction is discordant with germline, which a read error may explain. This sequence joins TRBV7-8 and TRBJ2-1, with 10 bases matching TRBD1. The germline gives CDR1 SGHVS, CDR2 FQNEAQ. The CDR3 has 13 amino acids. CDR3 sequence (DNA): TGTGCCAGCAGCTTAGGGGACAGGGGTTGGGAGTACTTC. Protein sequence: CASSLGDRGWEYF.

This clonotype turned up a few times. The chain combines TRBV4-1 with TRBJ2-5; D call uncertain. The DNA end is more similar to TRBJ2-7, so the J call may be wrong. This CDR3 has 13 amino acids. Germline CDR1 MGHRA, CDR2 YSYEKL. CDR3 nucleotide sequence: TGCGCCAGCAGCCAAACTACTGCCTACGAGCAGTACTTC. It translates to CASSQTTAYEQYF.

J is TRBJ2-6 and V is TRBV5-1; no clear D gene. CDR1 and CDR2 from the germline V gene are SGHRS and YFSETQ. Trimming stripped 7 bases from V and 6 bases from J, with 11 bases between. The CDR3 is made up of 13 amino acids. The CDR3 is CASSPLEANVLTF. The CDR3 coding sequence is TGCGCCAGCTCCCCTCTGGAGGCCAACGTCCTGACTTTC.